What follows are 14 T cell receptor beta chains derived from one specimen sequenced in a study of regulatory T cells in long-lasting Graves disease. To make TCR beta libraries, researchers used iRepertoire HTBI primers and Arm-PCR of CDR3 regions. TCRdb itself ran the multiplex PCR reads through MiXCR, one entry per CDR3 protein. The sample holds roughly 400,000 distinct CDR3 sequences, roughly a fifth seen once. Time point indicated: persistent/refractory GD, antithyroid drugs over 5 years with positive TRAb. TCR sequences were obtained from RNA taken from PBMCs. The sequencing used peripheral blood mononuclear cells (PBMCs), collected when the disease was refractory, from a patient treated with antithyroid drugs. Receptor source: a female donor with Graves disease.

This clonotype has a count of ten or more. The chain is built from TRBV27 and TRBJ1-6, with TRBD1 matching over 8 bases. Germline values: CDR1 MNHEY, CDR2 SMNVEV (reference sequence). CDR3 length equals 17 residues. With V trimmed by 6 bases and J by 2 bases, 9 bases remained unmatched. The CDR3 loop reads CASRPRAGGTYNSPLHF. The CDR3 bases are TGTGCCAGCAGACCGCGAGCAGGGGGCACCTATAATTCACCCCTCCACTTT.

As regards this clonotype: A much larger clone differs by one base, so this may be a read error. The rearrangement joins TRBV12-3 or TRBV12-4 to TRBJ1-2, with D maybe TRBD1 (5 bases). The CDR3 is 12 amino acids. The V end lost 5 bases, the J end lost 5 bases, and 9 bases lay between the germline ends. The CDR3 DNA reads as TGTGCCAGCAGTGGGGCTTTGTATGGCTACACCTTC. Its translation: CASSGALYGYTF.

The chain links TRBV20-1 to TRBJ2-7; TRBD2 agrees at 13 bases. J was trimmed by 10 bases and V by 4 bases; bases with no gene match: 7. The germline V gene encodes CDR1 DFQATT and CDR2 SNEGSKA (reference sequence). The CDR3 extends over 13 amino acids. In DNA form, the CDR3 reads TGCAGTGCTAAACTAGCGGGAGGGGCCGGTCAGTACTTC. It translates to CSAKLAGGAGQYF.

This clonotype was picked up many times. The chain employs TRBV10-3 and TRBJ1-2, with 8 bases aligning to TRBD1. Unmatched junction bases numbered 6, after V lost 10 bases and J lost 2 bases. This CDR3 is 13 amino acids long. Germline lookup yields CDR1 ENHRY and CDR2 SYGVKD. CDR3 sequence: CATKTGENYGYTF. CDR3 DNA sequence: TGTGCCACAAAGACAGGGGAAAACTATGGCTACACCTTC.

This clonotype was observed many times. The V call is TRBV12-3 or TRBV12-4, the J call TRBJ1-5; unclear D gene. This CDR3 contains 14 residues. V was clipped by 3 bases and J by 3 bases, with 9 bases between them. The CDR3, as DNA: TGTGCCAGCAGTTTCGGCGGGATCAATCAGCCCCAGCATTTT. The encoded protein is CASSFGGINQPQHF.

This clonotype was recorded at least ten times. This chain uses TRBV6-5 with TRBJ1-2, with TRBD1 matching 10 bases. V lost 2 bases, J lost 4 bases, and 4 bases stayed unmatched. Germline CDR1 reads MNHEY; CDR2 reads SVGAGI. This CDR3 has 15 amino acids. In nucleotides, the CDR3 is TGTGCCAGCAGTTACCTCGGGACAGGGGCCTATGGCTACACCTTC. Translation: CASSYLGTGAYGYTF.

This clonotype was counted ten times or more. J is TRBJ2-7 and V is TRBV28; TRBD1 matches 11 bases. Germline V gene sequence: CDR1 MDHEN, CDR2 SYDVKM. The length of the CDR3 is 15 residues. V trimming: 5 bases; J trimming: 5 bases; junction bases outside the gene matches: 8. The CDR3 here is CASSNTGTGGDEQYF. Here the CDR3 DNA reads TGTGCCAGCAGTAACACCGGGACAGGGGGAGACGAGCAGTACTTC. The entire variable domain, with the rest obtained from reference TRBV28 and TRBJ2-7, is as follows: DVKVTQSSRYLVKRTGEKVFLECVQDMDHENMFWYRQDPGLGLRLIYFSYDVKMKEKGDIPEGYSVSREKKERFSLILESASTNQTSMYLCASSNTGTGGDEQYFGPGTRLTVT.

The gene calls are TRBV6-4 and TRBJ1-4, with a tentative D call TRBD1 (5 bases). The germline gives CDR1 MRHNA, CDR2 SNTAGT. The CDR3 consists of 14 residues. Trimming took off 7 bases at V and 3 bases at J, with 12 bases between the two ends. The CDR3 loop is CASTGELANEKLFF. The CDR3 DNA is TGTGCCAGCACGGGGGAGTTGGCTAATGAAAAACTGTTTTTT.

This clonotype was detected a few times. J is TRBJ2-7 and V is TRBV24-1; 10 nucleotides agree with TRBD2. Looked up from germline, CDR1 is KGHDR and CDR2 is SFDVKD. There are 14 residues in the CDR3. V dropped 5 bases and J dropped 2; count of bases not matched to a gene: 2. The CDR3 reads CATSATSGPYEQYF. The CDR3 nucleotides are TGTGCCACCAGTGCGACTAGCGGGCCCTACGAGCAGTACTTC.

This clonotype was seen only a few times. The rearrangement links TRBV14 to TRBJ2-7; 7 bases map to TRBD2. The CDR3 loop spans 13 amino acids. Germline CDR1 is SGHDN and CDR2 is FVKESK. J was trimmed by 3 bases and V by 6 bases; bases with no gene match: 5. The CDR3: CASRSSGNYEQYF. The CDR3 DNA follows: TGTGCCAGCAGGTCTAGCGGAAACTACGAGCAGTACTTC.

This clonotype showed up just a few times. CDR3 DNA: TGTGCCAGCAGTTTATTGGGGCGGGACAGGGGAGACGAGCAGTACTTC. Translation: CASSLLGRDRGDEQYF. The chain combines TRBV27 with TRBJ2-7, with TRBD1 matching 10 bases. Germline V gives CDR1 MNHEY, CDR2 SMNVEV (reference sequence). V lost 1 base and J lost 5; bases outside the gene matches: 8. This CDR3 comprises 16 residues.

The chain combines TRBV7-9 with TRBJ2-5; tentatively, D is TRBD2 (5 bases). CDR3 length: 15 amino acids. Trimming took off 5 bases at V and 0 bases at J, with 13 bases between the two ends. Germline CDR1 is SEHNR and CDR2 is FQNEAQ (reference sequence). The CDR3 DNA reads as TGTGCCAGCAGCCTACGTAGTAGCGACCAAGAGACCCAGTACTTC. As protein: CASSLRSSDQETQYF.

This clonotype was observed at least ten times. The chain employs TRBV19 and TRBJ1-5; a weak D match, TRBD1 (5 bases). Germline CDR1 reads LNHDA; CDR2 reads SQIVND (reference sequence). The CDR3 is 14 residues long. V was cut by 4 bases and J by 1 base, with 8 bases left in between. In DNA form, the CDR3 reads TGTGCCAGTAGTAATCGGGACAGCAATCAGCCCCAGCATTTT. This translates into CASSNRDSNQPQHF.

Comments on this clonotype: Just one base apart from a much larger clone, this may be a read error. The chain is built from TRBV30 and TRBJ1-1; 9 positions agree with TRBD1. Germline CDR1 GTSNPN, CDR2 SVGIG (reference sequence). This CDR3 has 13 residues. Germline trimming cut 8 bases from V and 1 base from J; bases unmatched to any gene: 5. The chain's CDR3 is CARATGGNTEAFF. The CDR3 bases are TGTGCCCGGGCGACAGGGGGGAACACTGAAGCTTTCTTT.